The subject of this entry is one TCR beta chain. Its specificity is not known. 13 Jbeta primers and 60 Vbeta primers were used for the PCR. TCRdb's table, derived via immunoSEQ multiplex PCR, lists solely in-frame clones and lacks some. The data contain 35,000 to 50,000 clones, 50% to 55% of them seen just once; the ten biggest clones take up about 12%. Investigators did not record CMV serostatus for this donor. J was trimmed by 10 bases and V by 4 bases; bases with no gene match: 9. Germline V gives CDR1 SQVTM, CDR2 ANQGSEA. This CDR3 region has 13 residues. This specimen comes from a study of cytomegalovirus exposure and HLA in healthy donors. Whole-study results and caveats: More clonal expansion characterized HLA-associated TCR beta chains than equally common others in a later analysis. In vitro experiments confirmed that a few CMV-associated chains were specific for CMV antigens.

The specimen sequenced was PBMCs. This TCR came from a human donor in good health. The chain joins TRBV29-1 to TRBJ2-1, with TRBD2 matching 8 bases. The CDR3 loop is CSVARAGAGEQFF. The CDR3 bases are TGCAGCGTTGCTCGAGCGGGAGCGGGCGAGCAGTTCTTC.